Described below is a single T cell receptor beta chain sequence and its context. No antigen is known for it. Base qualities are missing; no much larger clone stands one base away. This sample is drawn from a study of cytomegalovirus exposure and HLA in healthy donors (dated 2017 in TCRdb). Context from the whole study: In an earlier analysis of under 750 of the donors, about 260 Gb of sequence data and some 120 million unique TCR beta sequences from about 179 million T cells were reported. About 280 gigabases of sequencing data and tens of millions of unique TCR sequences made up an early release that covered roughly 670 HLA-typed donors. The genetic ancestry cluster associated with self-reported Caucasian donors included about 84% of the roughly 400 genotyped donors. The study was designed to test whether signatures of past pathogen exposure could be identified by cataloging public T cell receptors. The study used immunosequencing to profile the T cell repertoires of hundreds of subjects and linked those repertoires to cytomegalovirus serostatus. Along with the roughly 710-subject first cohort, a separate validation cohort of over 90 different subjects was used. High-throughput TCR immunosequencing, statistical association of individual TCRs with disease status, and machine learning were combined to predict cytomegalovirus infection status. A later analysis re-examined previously published TCR beta repertoires from around 670 donors and added high-resolution HLA genotyping to investigate patterns of TCR occurrence. Rather than using new phenotypic data, the later analysis identified candidate immune exposures from TCR beta sequences and from how often those sequences occurred across donors. To decide whether each TCR beta V gene segment behaved as functional or pseudogenic, an earlier analysis of some 600 of the donors relied on high-throughput TCR beta sequencing. Donor age, sex, ethnicity and CMV serostatus were collected together with the repertoire data. A later genetic analysis used genome-wide SNP genotypes for about 65% of the 666 donors, treating that subset as a discovery cohort. All discovery cohort repertoires had been generated on a single sequencing platform. Both class I and class II loci were covered by HLA typing, at four-digit resolution. Typing coverage varied by locus: roughly 629-640 donors for A, B, C, DRB1 and DQB1; approximately 500 for DQA1; about 590 for DPA1; around 490 for DPB1. Roughly five DR-DQ haplotypes were handled as single units for association and clustering because linkage in the cohort was strong. Across approximately 420 genotyped donors of the cohort, an average of approximately 200,000 unique TCR beta nucleotide sequences per donor were sequenced, and 15% to 20% of those sequences were non-productive. Study-level results and caveats: In a later genetic analysis, fewer N-insertions in productive TCRs were reported among donors in an Asian-associated ancestry cluster than the roughly 700-donor mean. Immune exposure information for the cohort was limited to CMV serostatus. Compared with equally common non-associated chains, HLA-associated TCR beta chains in a later analysis were more clonally expanded and had lower generation probabilities. A later analysis reported that several top co-occurrence clusters appeared linked to parvovirus B19, influenza, CMV and Epstein-Barr virus. Most TCR sequences were seen in very few donors, while some public TCRs were found in many individuals. Because counts were too low, about 17 rarely observed V segments, including chromosome 9 orphons, were excluded from the earlier analysis of some 590 of the donors. Linkage disequilibrium might explain the correlated functional status among segregating V segments, but an unknown experimental factor could not be excluded. Sequencing depth was assumed to be roughly uniform across donors in the presence/absence analyses, though that assumption may not hold. A later analysis associated 16,951 TCR beta sequences with specific HLA alleles at a false discovery rate of 0.05. Because HLA typing was missing for some donors at each locus, association tests included only the typed subset. V-gene and J-gene trimming of TCR beta chains was associated with a missense DCLRE1C variant in a later genetic analysis, and the association was replicated in an independent cohort. It was suggested by the authors that the approach could potentially be generalized to other disease states and immunological phenotypes. Strong co-occurrence of HLA alleles, especially DR and DQ, made assigning TCR associations to individual alleles difficult. In a later analysis, the rate of TCR association differed among HLA loci, with DRB1 alleles having the most associated TCRs and HLA-C alleles having the fewest. In this cohort, only TCR beta chains were sequenced, and detectable features were limited by the absence of alpha or paired-chain data. The 87-base-pair reads could not distinguish some IMGT-functional V segments, including TRBV6-2 and TRBV6-3, so those segments were excluded. In vitro tests confirmed that a few of the cytomegalovirus-associated TCR beta chains recognize cytomegalovirus antigens. The study listed approximately 160 TCR beta chains as associated with cytomegalovirus. In an earlier analysis of 450 to 750 of the donors, most TCR beta V segments appeared in productive rearrangements about 87% or about 30% of the time, broadly matching IMGT annotations. In both the original and validation cohorts, the classifier was reported to diagnose cytomegalovirus status with high specificity and sensitivity. A further reported finding was that TCR beta sequences accurately predicted the HLA-A and HLA-B alleles for most subjects in the first cohort. A group of highly shared sequence variants was considered likely to be a technical artifact of the sequencing pipeline. Most CMV-associated TCR beta chains appeared to be HLA-restricted in a later analysis, and the HLA associations seemed to be driven largely by CMV exposure.

The cohort comprised several hundred healthy bone marrow donors. All cohort members were sampled while nominally healthy, although unrecorded immune exposures were likely present. The donor was CMV seropositive and was included in the group of some 290 seropositive cohort members. Every donor gave a peripheral blood sample, and the peripheral blood mononuclear cells from that sample were used for TCR beta sequencing. Genomic DNA extraction from the blood cell samples was performed with the Qiagen DNeasy Blood Extraction Kit. Sequences SQVTM (CDR1) and ANQGSEA (CDR2) are obtained from the germline V gene. V loses 7 bases of germline sequence and J loses 4 bases, and the interval between the two ends is 16 bases. The CDR3 goes from the cysteine to the phenylalanine over 13 residues. Only the CDR3 DNA is retained, 39 bases long and in frame from the first base. Receptor amplification or capture employed the immunoSEQ multiplex PCR assay. The multiplex PCR relied on a mix of 60 forward primers for TCR Vbeta segments and 13 reverse primers for TCR Jbeta segments. A multiplex PCR assay on genomic DNA amplified the CDR3 region of rearranged TCR beta genes. The Illumina HiSeq System was used to sequence the amplified TCR beta libraries as 87-base-pair reads. In the source study's methods: In a later analysis, approximately 74 million unique TCR beta chains were counted across the approximately 620 repertoires, and some 10 million of these chains were shared by at least two donors. A nearest-neighbor algorithm error-corrected the raw reads and collapsed the reads into unique sequences, merging closely related sequences to remove PCR and sequencing errors. CDR3 sequences were aligned to IMGT reference sequences to assign V, D and J gene segments. For a sequence to be retained, at least a six-nucleotide match to both a V gene segment and a J gene segment was required. A rearrangement counted as productive if the CDR3 had no stop codons and remained in frame with V and J, and every other rearrangement counted as non-productive. CDR3 was defined according to IMGT convention as the region running from the second conserved V-encoded cysteine to the conserved J-encoded phenylalanine. The earlier analysis of more than 450 of the donors excluded sequences that lacked an unambiguous match to a single V gene segment. In an earlier analysis of 450 to 700 of the donors, V segments were called functional above 56.7% productive rearrangements and were called segregating when the between-donor standard deviation exceeded 5%. A statistical classification framework was built to diagnose cytomegalovirus status from the catalog of TCR beta chain sequences. A later analysis assigned V and J genes by comparing TCR nucleotide sequences with IMGT/GENE-DB human TR gene sequences. The TCRdist pipeline was used in a later analysis to assign CDR3 sequences and most-parsimonious VDJ recombination scenarios. In a later analysis, each TCR beta chain was defined by its CDR3 amino acid sequence together with its V-gene family, and reads without a unique V-gene family were excluded. As a way to deal with suspected cross-contamination and a sequencing artifact, a later analysis dropped over 550 nucleotide sequences that were highly shared and had low generation probability. A later analysis calculated a clonal expansion index for each public chain from normalized within-repertoire ranks of inferred template counts. Generation probabilities in a later analysis came from a VDJ recombination model fitted to out-of-frame rearrangements, and those results were checked against IGoR. Hypergeometric tests were used in a later analysis to score TCR-TCR, TCR-HLA and TCR-CMV co-occurrence, with a repertoire-size bias correction applied to the TCR pairs. To estimate false discovery rates, a later analysis permuted the HLA or CMV assignments 20 times. In a later analysis, co-occurring TCRs were grouped using DBSCAN, with TCRdist sequence similarity added in when clustering inside HLA-allele-positive subsets. For co-occurrence clustering, repertoires with fewer than 30,000 or more than 120,000 public chains were excluded, along with roughly 5 repertoires with anomalous nucleotide sharing. The immuneACCESS repertoire file appears here via TCRdb, limited to in-frame rearrangements. These files lack a portion of the clones; in checked studies, under half of the deficit traces to unresolved V genes, and the cause of the others is not known. The DNA gave D and trimming, while V, J and clone size come from that table. The sample table shows about 150,000 clones, and over 70% are seen once. The top ten clonotypes cover around 7.2% of the sample.

The sequenced material came from PBMCs. This chain is built from TRBV29-1 and TRBJ1-2; TRBD1 is a possible D gene, resting on 6 matching bases. The receptor was isolated from a man younger than 40 in good health and CMV-seropositive. CDR3 reads: CSGDRYSGYGYTF. The DNA sequence reads TGCAGCGGCGACAGGTATTCCGGCTATGGCTACACCTTC.